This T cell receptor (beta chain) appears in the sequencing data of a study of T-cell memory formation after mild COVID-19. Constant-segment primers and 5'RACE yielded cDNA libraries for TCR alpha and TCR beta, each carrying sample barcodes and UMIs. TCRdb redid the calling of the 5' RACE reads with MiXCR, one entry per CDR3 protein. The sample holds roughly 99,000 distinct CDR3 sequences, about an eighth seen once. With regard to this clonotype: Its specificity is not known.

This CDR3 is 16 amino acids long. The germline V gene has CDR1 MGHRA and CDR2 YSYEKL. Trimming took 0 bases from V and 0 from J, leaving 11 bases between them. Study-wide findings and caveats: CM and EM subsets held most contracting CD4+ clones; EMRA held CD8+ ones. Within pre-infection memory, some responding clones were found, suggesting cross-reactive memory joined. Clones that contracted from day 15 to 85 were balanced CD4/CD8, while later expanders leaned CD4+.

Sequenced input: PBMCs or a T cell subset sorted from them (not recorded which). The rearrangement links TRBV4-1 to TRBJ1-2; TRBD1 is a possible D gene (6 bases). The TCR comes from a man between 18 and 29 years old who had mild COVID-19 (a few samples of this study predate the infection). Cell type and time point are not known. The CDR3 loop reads CASSQDWDTANYGYTF. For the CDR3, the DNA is TGCGCCAGCAGCCAAGACTGGGACACAGCTAACTATGGCTACACCTTC.